This TCR beta chain was captured by sequencing in a study of T cell responses to AZD1222 COVID-19 vaccine. Study-level information: Analysis merged second doses at about 4 or about 12 weeks.

The CDR3 length is 14 residues. V dropped 6 bases and J dropped 3 bases, with 12 bases sitting between them. Looked up from germline, CDR1 is LNHNV and CDR2 is YYDKDF (reference sequence). Assay used: immunoSEQ multiplex PCR; TCRdb lists only in-frame clones, some missing. This sample has around 120,000 clones, with roughly 84% found just once. The chain joins TRBV15 to TRBJ1-5, with D perhaps TRBD1 (5 bases). This TCR was sampled from an adult in good health. The sample in question was peripheral blood, obtained on day 0 of AZD1222 vaccination. The DNA of the CDR3 is TGTGCCACCAGTGCAGGGATGATCAATCAGCCCCAGCATTTT. Translating it yields CATSAGMINQPQHF.